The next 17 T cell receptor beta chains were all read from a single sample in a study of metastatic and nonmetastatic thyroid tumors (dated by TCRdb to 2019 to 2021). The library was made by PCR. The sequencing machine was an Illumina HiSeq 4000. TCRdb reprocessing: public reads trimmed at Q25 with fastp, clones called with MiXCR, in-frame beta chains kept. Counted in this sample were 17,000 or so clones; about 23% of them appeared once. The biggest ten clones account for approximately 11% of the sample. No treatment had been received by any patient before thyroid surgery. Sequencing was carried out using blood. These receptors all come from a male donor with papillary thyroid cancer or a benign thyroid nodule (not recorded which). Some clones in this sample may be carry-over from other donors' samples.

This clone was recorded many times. The CDR3 coding sequence is TGTGCCAGCCGAACGGGGATCACAGGAAACACCATATATTTT. Encoded protein: CASRTGITGNTIYF. J is TRBJ1-3 and V is TRBV7-8; D gene ambiguous. This CDR3 has 14 amino acids. V was trimmed by 8 bases and J by 4 bases, leaving 15 bases between them. Germline lookup yields CDR1 SGHVS and CDR2 FQNEAQ.

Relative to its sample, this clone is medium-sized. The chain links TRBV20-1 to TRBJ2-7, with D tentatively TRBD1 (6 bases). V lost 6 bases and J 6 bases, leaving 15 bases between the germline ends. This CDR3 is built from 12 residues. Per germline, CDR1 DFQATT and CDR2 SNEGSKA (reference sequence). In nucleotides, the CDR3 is TGCAGTGCCGCGTTACAGGGATTCGAGCAGTACTTC. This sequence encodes CSAALQGFEQYF.

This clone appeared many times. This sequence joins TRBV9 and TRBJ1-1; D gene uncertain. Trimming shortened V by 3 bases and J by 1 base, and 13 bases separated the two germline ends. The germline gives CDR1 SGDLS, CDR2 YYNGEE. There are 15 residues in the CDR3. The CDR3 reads CASSATTLSNTEAFF. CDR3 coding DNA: TGTGCCAGCAGCGCTACTACATTGTCGAACACTGAAGCTTTCTTT.

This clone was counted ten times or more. This CDR3 reads CASSIGWSPYGYTF. The DNA of the CDR3 is TGTGCCAGTAGTATAGGTTGGAGCCCCTATGGCTACACCTTC. The chain recombines TRBV19 with TRBJ1-2; the D is unclear. Per the germline V gene, CDR1 is LNHDA and CDR2 is SQIVND (reference sequence). This CDR3 is 14 amino acids long. V lost 1 base and J lost 4, with 10 bases in between.

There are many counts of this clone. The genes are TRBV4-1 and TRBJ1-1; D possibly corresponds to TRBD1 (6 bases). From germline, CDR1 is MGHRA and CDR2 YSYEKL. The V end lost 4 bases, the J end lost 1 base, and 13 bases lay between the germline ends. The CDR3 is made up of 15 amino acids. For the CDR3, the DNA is TGCGCCAGCAGCCTACGCGGGGGCGGGAACACTGAAGCTTTCTTT. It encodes CASSLRGGGNTEAFF.

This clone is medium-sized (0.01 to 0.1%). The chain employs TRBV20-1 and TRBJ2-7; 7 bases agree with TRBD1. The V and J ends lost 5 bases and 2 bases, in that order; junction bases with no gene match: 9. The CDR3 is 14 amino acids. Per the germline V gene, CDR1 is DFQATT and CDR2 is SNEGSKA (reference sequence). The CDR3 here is CSAVAIQGAYEQYF. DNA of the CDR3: TGCAGTGCTGTAGCAATTCAGGGGGCCTACGAGCAGTACTTC.

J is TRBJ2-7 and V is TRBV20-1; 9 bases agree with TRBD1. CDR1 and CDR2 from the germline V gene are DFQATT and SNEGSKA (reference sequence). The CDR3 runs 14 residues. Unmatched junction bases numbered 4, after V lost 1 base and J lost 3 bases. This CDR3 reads CSARVGTGIYEQYF. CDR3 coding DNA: TGCAGTGCTAGAGTTGGGACAGGGATCTACGAGCAGTACTTC.

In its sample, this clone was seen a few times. CDR3 bases: TGTGCCAGCAGTTTACAGGGGGCATACGAGCAGTACTTC. Translation gives CASSLQGAYEQYF. This chain uses TRBV6-1 with TRBJ2-7; 9 bases agree with TRBD1. The CDR3 is 13 residues long. Germline CDR1 reads MNHNS; CDR2 reads SASEGT. With 5 bases clipped from V and 4 bases from J, the junction kept 3 bases outside the gene matches.

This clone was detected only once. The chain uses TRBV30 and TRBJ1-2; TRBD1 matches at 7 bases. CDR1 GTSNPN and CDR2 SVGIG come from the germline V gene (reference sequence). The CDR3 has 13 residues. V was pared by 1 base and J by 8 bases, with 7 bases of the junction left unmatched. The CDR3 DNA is TGTGCCTGGAGTGCAACAGGGGTAAGGGGCTACACCTTC. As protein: CAWSATGVRGYTF.

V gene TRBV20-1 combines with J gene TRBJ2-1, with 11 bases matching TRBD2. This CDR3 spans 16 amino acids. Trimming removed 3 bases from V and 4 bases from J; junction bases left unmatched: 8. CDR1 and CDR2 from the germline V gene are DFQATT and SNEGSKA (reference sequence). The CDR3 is CSASDSGRGRYNEQFF. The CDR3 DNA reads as TGCAGTGCTAGTGATAGCGGGAGGGGTAGGTACAATGAGCAGTTCTTC.

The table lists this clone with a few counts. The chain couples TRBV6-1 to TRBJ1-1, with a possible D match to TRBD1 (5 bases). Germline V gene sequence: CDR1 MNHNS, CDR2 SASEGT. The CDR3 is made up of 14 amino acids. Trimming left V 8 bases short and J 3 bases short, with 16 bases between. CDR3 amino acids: CASGKEGSDTEAFF. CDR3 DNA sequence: TGTGCCAGCGGAAAGGAGGGGTCGGACACTGAAGCTTTCTTT.

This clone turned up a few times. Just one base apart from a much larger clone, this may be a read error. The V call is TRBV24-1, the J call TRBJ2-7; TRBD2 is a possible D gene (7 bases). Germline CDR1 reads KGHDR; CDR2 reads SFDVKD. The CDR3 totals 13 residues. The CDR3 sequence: CATRGGVFYEQHF. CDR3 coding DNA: TGTGCCACCAGAGGGGGGGTTTTCTACGAGCAGCACTTC.

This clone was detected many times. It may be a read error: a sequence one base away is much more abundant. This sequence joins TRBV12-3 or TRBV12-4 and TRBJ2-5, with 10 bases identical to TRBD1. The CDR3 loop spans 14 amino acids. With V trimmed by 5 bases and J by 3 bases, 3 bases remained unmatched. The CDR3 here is CASSEDRGEETQYF. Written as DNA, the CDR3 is TGTGCCAGCAGTGAGGACAGGGGGGAAGAGACCCAGTACTTC.

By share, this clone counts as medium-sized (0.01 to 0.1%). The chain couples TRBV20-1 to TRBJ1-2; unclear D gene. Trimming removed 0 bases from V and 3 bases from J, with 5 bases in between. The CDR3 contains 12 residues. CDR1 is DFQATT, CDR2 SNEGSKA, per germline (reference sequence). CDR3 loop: CSARESDYGYTF. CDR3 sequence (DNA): TGCAGTGCTAGAGAATCAGACTATGGCTACACCTTC.

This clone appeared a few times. CDR3 in DNA: TGTGCCAGCAGTGCCCAGACACCCTACGAGCAGTACTTC. It encodes CASSAQTPYEQYF. This chain joins TRBV6-1 and TRBJ2-7; D is unresolved. V was pared by 4 bases and J by 2 bases, with 9 bases between. This CDR3 has 13 residues. Germline values: CDR1 MNHNS, CDR2 SASEGT.

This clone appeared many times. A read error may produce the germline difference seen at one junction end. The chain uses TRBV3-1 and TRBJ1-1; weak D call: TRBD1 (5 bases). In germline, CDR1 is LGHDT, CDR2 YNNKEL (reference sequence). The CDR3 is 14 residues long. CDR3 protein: CASRDKAGGTEVFF. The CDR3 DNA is TGTGCCAGCAGGGACAAGGCCGGGGGGACTGAAGTTTTCTTT.

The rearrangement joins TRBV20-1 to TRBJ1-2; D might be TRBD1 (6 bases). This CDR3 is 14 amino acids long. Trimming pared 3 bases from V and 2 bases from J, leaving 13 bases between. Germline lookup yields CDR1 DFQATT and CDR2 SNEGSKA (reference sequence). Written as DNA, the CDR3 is TGCAGTGCTAGCGCCGGACAGTCGAACTATGGCTACACCTTC. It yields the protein CSASAGQSNYGYTF.